The 27 T cell receptor beta chains in this list originate from one sample, sequenced in a study of blood T cell repertoires in COVID-19 (TCRdb year 2020). Library preparation employed the immunoSEQ multiplex PCR assay. Held by TCRdb, this immuneACCESS table contains in-frame sequences only and omits some clones. Under half of the omission traces to an unresolved V gene where checked; the cause of the rest is unknown. The sample table contains about 46,000 clones; only one count was recorded for about 87% of them. The leading ten clones occupy about 13% of the sample. The sequenced sample consisted of peripheral blood. Receptors originate from a human donor with active COVID-19. The donor label of this sample is uncertain.

The V gene is TRBV3-1 (or the pseudogene TRBV3-2), the J gene TRBJ2-6, with a possible D match to TRBD1 (6 bases). V was shortened by 4 bases and J by 1 base, with 8 bases between the two germline ends. Germline CDR1 is LGHDT and CDR2 is YNNKEL (reference sequence). The length of the CDR3 is 15 residues. CDR3 sequence: CASSPGTSGANVLTF. For the CDR3, the DNA is TGTGCCAGCAGCCCCGGGACATCTGGGGCCAACGTCCTGACTTTC.

The CDR3 here is CASSSTGGYTEAFF. The CDR3 nucleotides are TGTGCCAGCAGCTCGACAGGGGGATACACTGAAGCTTTCTTT. The chain carries TRBV11-3 and TRBJ1-1, with TRBD1 matching over 9 bases. Germline loops: CDR1 SGHNT, CDR2 YENEEA. The CDR3 contains 14 residues. The trim removed 4 bases at V and 3 bases at J, leaving 3 bases unmatched.

This sequence joins TRBV7-2 and TRBJ1-1; perhaps TRBD1 as D (5 bases). This CDR3 is 12 amino acids long. Germline CDR1 reads SGHTA; CDR2 reads FQGNSA. Trimming removed 5 bases from V and 10 bases from J, with 14 bases in between. The CDR3 sequence is CASSRDSAGAFF. The CDR3 DNA follows: TGTGCCAGCAGCCGAGACAGTGCTGGAGCTTTCTTT.

The V gene is TRBV5-1, the J gene TRBJ1-1, with D perhaps TRBD1 (5 bases). The CDR3 has 14 residues. The V end lost 2 bases, the J end lost 5 bases, and 13 bases lay between the germline ends. CDR1 is SGHRS and CDR2 is YFSETQ in the germline V gene. CDR3 residues: CASSLRGLGTEAFF. The CDR3 DNA follows: TGCGCCAGCAGCTTAAGGGGCTTGGGGACTGAAGCTTTCTTT. Variable domain in full (rest from reference TRBV5-1 and TRBJ1-1): KAGVTQTPRYLIKTRGQQVTLSCSPISGHRSVSWYQQTPGQGLQFLFEYFSETQRNKGNFPGRFSGRQFSNSRSEMNVSTLELGDSALYLCASSLRGLGTEAFFGQGTRLTVV.

The chain is built from TRBV9 and TRBJ1-5; D unresolved. This CDR3 contains 14 residues. CDR1 is SGDLS, CDR2 YYNGEE, per germline. Trimming shortened V by 3 bases and J by 3 bases, and 10 bases separated the two germline ends. The CDR3 region is CASSEGRDNQPQHF. The CDR3 DNA sequence: TGTGCCAGCAGCGAGGGCCGGGACAATCAGCCCCAGCATTTT.

The J gene is TRBJ2-1, the V gene TRBV30, with 15 bases aligning to TRBD2. The CDR3 sequence is 18 residues long. The trim removed 3 bases at V and 6 bases at J, leaving 12 bases unmatched. Per germline, CDR1 GTSNPN and CDR2 SVGIG (reference sequence). The CDR3 reads CAWSAPGLAGGRSNEQFF. CDR3 DNA sequence: TGTGCCTGGAGCGCTCCGGGACTAGCGGGGGGACGGTCCAATGAGCAGTTCTTC. Full variable domain (missing parts from reference TRBV30 and TRBJ2-1): SQTIHQWPATLVQPVGSPLSLECTVEGTSNPNLYWYRQAAGRGLQLLFYSVGIGQISSEVPQNLSASRPQDRQFILSSKKLLLSDSGFYLCAWSAPGLAGGRSNEQFFGPGTRLTVL.

The V gene is TRBV3-1 (or the pseudogene TRBV3-2), the J gene TRBJ1-1, with D tentatively TRBD1 (5 bases). V lost 1 base and J 4 bases, leaving 10 bases between the germline ends. The CDR3 contains 14 residues. The germline CDR1 and CDR2 sequences are LGHDT and YNNKEL (reference sequence). CDR3 region: CASSQAGIGTEAFF. CDR3 DNA: TGTGCCAGCAGCCAAGCAGGGATCGGCACTGAAGCTTTCTTT.

The rearrangement uses TRBV7-9 and TRBJ2-5, with a possible D match to TRBD2 (5 bases). Germline-derived CDR1 and CDR2 are SEHNR and FQNEAQ (reference sequence). This CDR3 comprises 14 residues. The V and J ends lost 2 bases and 1 base respectively, with 8 bases between them. This CDR3 is CASSLYGVQETQYF. As DNA, the CDR3 is TGTGCCAGCAGCTTATACGGGGTCCAAGAGACCCAGTACTTC.

The gene calls are TRBV21-1 and TRBJ1-2; the table calls TRBD1, which could not be checked here. TRBV21-1 is flagged as a pseudogene. The CDR3 is 16 amino acids. The DNA for the CDR3 is TGTGCCAGCAGCAAAGGAACAGGGGACAGGGACTATGGCTACACCTTC. Its protein is CASSKGTGDRDYGYTF.

The gene calls are TRBV10-3 and TRBJ2-7; TRBD2 is a possible D gene (6 bases). V was trimmed by 0 bases and J by 6 bases, leaving 9 bases between them. The CDR3 sequence is 13 residues long. Germline CDR1 and CDR2: ENHRY and SYGVKD. The CDR3 is CAISESGGGEQYF. The CDR3 DNA is TGTGCCATCAGTGAGTCGGGAGGTGGCGAGCAGTACTTC.

The chain is built from TRBV7-9 and TRBJ2-1; D might be TRBD2 (5 bases). V was shortened by 3 bases and J by 0 bases, with 18 bases between the two germline ends. There are 18 residues in the CDR3. Looked up from germline, CDR1 is SEHNR and CDR2 is FQNEAQ (reference sequence). CDR3 bases: TGTGCCAGCAGCTTTACTCGTCCCCGGGGTAGCTCCTACAATGAGCAGTTCTTC. Amino acid sequence: CASSFTRPRGSSYNEQFF.

This chain links TRBV7-3 with TRBJ2-1, with 8 bases identical to TRBD2. The germline V gene has CDR1 SGHTA and CDR2 FQGTGA. The CDR3 has 15 residues. Losses at the gene ends were 1 base for V and 4 bases for J; bases not matched to a gene: 3. DNA of the CDR3: TGTGCCAGCAGCTTAAACAGCGGGGGTTACAATGAGCAGTTCTTC. It codes for CASSLNSGGYNEQFF.

The chain couples TRBV3-1 (or the pseudogene TRBV3-2) to TRBJ2-1; 11 bases line up with TRBD2. J lost 4 bases, V lost 3 bases, and 5 bases had no gene match. The CDR3 runs to 16 residues. CDR1 LGHDT and CDR2 YNNKEL come from the germline V gene (reference sequence). The CDR3 coding sequence is TGTGCCAGCAGCCAGCCACTAGCGGGAGTTTACAATGAGCAGTTCTTC. Protein sequence: CASSQPLAGVYNEQFF.

The rearrangement joins TRBV5-1 to TRBJ2-3; D is undetermined. Trimming cost V 4 bases and J 2 bases, with 8 bases left between them. The CDR3 is 13 amino acids. CDR1 is SGHRS, CDR2 YFSETQ, per germline. This chain's CDR3 is CASSREYTDTQYF. The CDR3 nucleotides read TGCGCCAGCAGCAGAGAGTACACAGATACGCAGTATTTT.

The CDR3 nucleotides read TGTGCCAGCAGCCCACGAACCGGGAGTAGCTCCTACGAGCAGTACTTC. Protein product: CASSPRTGSSSYEQYF. The gene calls are TRBV7-2 and TRBJ2-7; possible D gene TRBD2, 6 bases. V was pared by 5 bases and J by 0 bases, with 17 bases between. The CDR3 extends over 16 amino acids. The germline CDR1 and CDR2 sequences are SGHTA and FQGNSA.

The V call is TRBV11-3, the J call TRBJ1-3; perhaps TRBD1 as D (6 bases). The V and J ends lost 4 bases and 4 bases respectively, with 14 bases between them. Germline V CDR1 and CDR2: SGHNT, YENEEA. The CDR3 runs 15 residues. The CDR3 DNA follows: TGTGCCAGCAGCTACCGACAGGTCGGCGGAAACACCATATATTTT. It is translated as CASSYRQVGGNTIYF.

The chain recombines TRBV10-3 with TRBJ1-5; 8 bases are a match to TRBD1. V shed 7 bases and J 2 bases; nucleotides not matched to a gene: 4. CDR1 is ENHRY and CDR2 is SYGVKD in the germline V gene. This CDR3 contains 14 residues. CDR3 region: CAINADRGNQPQHF. The DNA for the CDR3 is TGTGCCATCAATGCGGACAGGGGCAATCAGCCCCAGCATTTT.

The rearrangement uses TRBV7-6 and TRBJ2-1; a possible D gene is TRBD1 (7 bases). The V and J ends lost 4 bases and 3 bases respectively, with 13 bases between them. This CDR3 is built from 15 residues. Germline lookup yields CDR1 SGHVS and CDR2 FNYEAQ. CDR3 bases: TGTGCCAGCAGCTCGGGGGCAGGGGGCTACAATGAGCAGTTCTTC. Protein: CASSSGAGGYNEQFF.

This chain joins TRBV4-3 and TRBJ2-3, with a tentative D call TRBD2 (5 bases). This CDR3 region has 15 residues. V was shortened by 3 bases and J by 3 bases, with 13 bases between the two germline ends. From germline, CDR1 is LGHNA and CDR2 YSLEER. In nucleotides, the CDR3 is TGCGCCAGCAGCCACAAACTAGTGGGGACAGATACGCAGTATTTT. This translates into CASSHKLVGTDTQYF.

The V gene is TRBV27, the J gene TRBJ2-5, with D maybe TRBD2 (6 bases). CDR3 size: 16 residues. Germline V gene lookup returns CDR1 MNHEY and CDR2 SMNVEV (reference sequence). V was trimmed by 8 bases and J by 2 bases, leaving 21 bases between them. This CDR3 is CASPWDQDYPQETQYF. The DNA of the CDR3 is TGTGCCAGCCCCTGGGACCAGGACTACCCTCAAGAGACCCAGTACTTC.

On this clone itself: The identical CDR3 is also encoded by other nucleotide sequences in the sample. The chain has TRBV15 and TRBJ1-1; D possibly corresponds to TRBD1 (6 bases). Trimming removed 0 bases from V and 0 bases from J, with 8 bases in between. Looked up from germline, CDR1 is LNHNV and CDR2 is YYDKDF (reference sequence). CDR3 length: 15 residues. For the CDR3, the DNA is TGTGCCACCAGCAGAGATCAGGGGATGAACACTGAAGCTTTCTTT. Encoded protein: CATSRDQGMNTEAFF.

The chain uses TRBV5-4 and TRBJ1-6, with 8 bases lining up with TRBD1. The CDR3 totals 14 residues. V was pared by 4 bases and J by 8 bases, with 5 bases of the junction left unmatched. CDR1 SGHNT and CDR2 YYREEE come from the germline V gene (reference sequence). CDR3 protein: CASSPDRGHSPLHF. The CDR3 nucleotides are TGTGCCAGCAGCCCCGACAGGGGTCATTCACCCCTCCACTTT.

This clone came up once. This chain links TRBV5-1 with TRBJ2-3; D may be TRBD2 (6 bases). Germline CDR1 is SGHRS and CDR2 is YFSETQ. The CDR3 length is 14 residues. The germline V and J ends were trimmed by 2 bases and 5 bases, with 12 bases remaining between them. CDR3 in amino acids: CASSFGGAGDTQYF. In DNA, the CDR3 is TGCGCCAGCAGCTTCGGCGGGGCCGGAGATACGCAGTATTTT. Combining the CDR3 with reference TRBV5-1 and TRBJ2-3 gives the whole variable domain KAGVTQTPRYLIKTRGQQVTLSCSPISGHRSVSWYQQTPGQGLQFLFEYFSETQRNKGNFPGRFSGRQFSNSRSEMNVSTLELGDSALYLCASSFGGAGDTQYFGPGTRLTVL.

This clone was seen a handful of times. The chain links TRBV12-3 or TRBV12-4 to TRBJ1-1; D uncertain. Trimming took off 6 bases at V and 3 bases at J, with 8 bases between the two ends. The CDR3 consists of 12 residues. The CDR3, as DNA: TGTGCCAGCAGCTCTAGATACACTGAAGCTTTCTTT. This sequence encodes CASSSRYTEAFF.

The chain joins TRBV7-2 to TRBJ2-6, with 7 nucleotides matching TRBD2. The CDR3 contains 19 residues. Germline CDR1 and CDR2: SGHTA and FQGNSA. Losses at the gene ends were 2 bases for V and 2 bases for J; bases not matched to a gene: 12. CDR3 nucleotides: TGTGCCAGCAGCTTACAAAGAGCGGGCGGGAGTACTGGGGCCAACGTCCTGACTTTC. Protein sequence: CASSLQRAGGSTGANVLTF.

The rearrangement uses TRBV29-1 and TRBJ2-5, with 9 bases lining up with TRBD1. Germline V lookup: CDR1 SQVTM, CDR2 ANQGSEA. The CDR3 runs to 12 residues. The V gene end was trimmed by 4 bases and the J gene end by 5 bases; junction bases not matched to a gene: 2. The CDR3 nucleotides read TGCAGCGTTGGGACAGGGGCCGAGACCCAGTACTTC. Residues: CSVGTGAETQYF.

CDR3 coding DNA: TGTGCCAGCAGCTTGCTAGTTAACTACGAGCAGTACTTC. Translated, it gives CASSLLVNYEQYF. V is TRBV6-6 and J is TRBJ2-7; no reliable D call. Germline assignment: CDR1 MNHNY and CDR2 SVGAGI (reference sequence). Trimming shortened V by 6 bases and J by 3 bases, and 12 bases separated the two germline ends. The CDR3 has 13 amino acids.